This T cell receptor (beta chain) was observed in a study of graft-versus-host responses after intestinal transplantation. Study as a whole: Among the recipients, transplants were multivisceral, liver-intestinal, or isolated intestinal. Findings of the study overall: GvH clones occurred in recipient marrow; some first appeared in ileum or blood. Individuals carrying graft-donor T cell macrochimerism showed high graft-versus-host to host-versus-graft clonal ratios in allografts. Early post-transplant falls in HvG clones accompanied the peak levels of circulating GvH clones.

V lost 5 bases, J lost 5 bases, and 3 bases stayed unmatched. The germline gives CDR1 MDHEN, CDR2 SYDVKM. CDR3 length equals 14 residues. Concerning this clone itself: Its antigen is currently unknown.

Profiled with immunoSEQ multiplex PCR; TCRdb holds only in-frame clones, not every one. The table lists around 95,000 clones, roughly 87% of them singletons. The sequencing here drew on unstimulated CD4+ T cells sorted from spleen or lymph node cells, taken before transplant. The TCR sequence derives from a human donor who was the organ donor for an intestinal transplant. V gene TRBV28 combines with J gene TRBJ1-5, with 10 bases matching TRBD1. The DNA of the CDR3 is TGTGCCAGCAGTCCCGGGACAGGGGATCAGCCCCAGCATTTT. It specifies CASSPGTGDQPQHF. Filled out from reference TRBV28 and TRBJ1-5, the complete variable domain reads DVKVTQSSRYLVKRTGEKVFLECVQDMDHENMFWYRQDPGLGLRLIYFSYDVKMKEKGDIPEGYSVSREKKERFSLILESASTNQTSMYLCASSPGTGDQPQHFGDGTRLSIL.